The subject of this entry is one TCR beta chain. Its antigen is unidentified. This CDR3 contains 15 residues. CDR1 and CDR2 (germline): MNHEY, SMNVEV (reference sequence). The V and J ends lost 3 bases and 4 bases respectively, with 13 bases between them. The sample originates from a study of CD8+ T cells in alopecia areata. Across the whole study: At a dose of 5 to 10 mg twice daily, oral tofacitinib was given to treated patients. Study-wide results and limits: Lesional scalp, especially alopecia totalis/universalis, showed higher clonality than normal scalp.

Sequencing templates came from extracted RNA that was reverse transcribed into cDNA. Libraries were prepared by immunoSEQ multiplex PCR; TCRdb keeps only in-frame clonotypes and omits some of them. The top ten hold approximately 0.5% of the sample, which has under 250,000 clones, 50% to 70% seen once. The rearrangement links TRBV27 to TRBJ1-5; a possible D gene is TRBD1 (6 bases). The sequences come from CD4+ T cells sorted from blood, collected at week 0. The sequence was collected from a human donor with alopecia areata. CDR3 DNA: TGTGCCAGCAGTTTGAAGGGGGGAAGGAATCAGCCCCAGCATTTT. Its protein product is CASSLKGGRNQPQHF.